The 10 T cell receptor beta chains given below trace back to one sample, sequenced in a study of cytomegalovirus exposure and HLA in healthy donors. The method was immunoSEQ multiplex PCR; TCRdb's version includes in-frame clones alone and lacks a portion of them. The data hold more than 55,000 clones, with 89% observed a single time. Sequenced input: PBMCs. These TCRs come from a woman under 30 in good health and CMV-seronegative.

The J gene is TRBJ2-5, the V gene TRBV28, with TRBD2 matching 7 bases. The CDR3 contains 18 residues. Germline CDR1 MDHEN, CDR2 SYDVKM. The ends lost 6 bases at V and 4 bases at J; junction bases unmatched: 20. CDR3 in DNA: TGTGCCAGCAGCTCAAGCGGGGCGCGGGGTTACAAGAGAGAGACCCAGTACTTC. Protein: CASSSSGARGYKRETQYF.

The rearrangement links TRBV5-6 to TRBJ2-7; 8 bases are a match to TRBD1. V lost 1 base to trimming and J lost 3 bases; unmatched junction nucleotides: 9. CDR3 length: 16 residues. CDR1 SGHDT and CDR2 YYEEEE come from the germline V gene. CDR3: CASSLTGTGGIYEQYF. CDR3 in DNA: TGTGCCAGCAGCTTGACTGGGACAGGCGGTATCTACGAGCAGTACTTC.

The chain uses TRBV4-1 and TRBJ1-1; tentative D call: TRBD1 (5 bases). The CDR3 runs 16 residues. CDR1 MGHRA and CDR2 YSYEKL come from the germline V gene. Trimming shortened V by 2 bases and J by 0 bases, and 13 bases separated the two germline ends. CDR3 nucleotide sequence: TGCGCCAGCAGCCAAATCCCTGACAGTTTGAACACTGAAGCTTTCTTT. Its translation is CASSQIPDSLNTEAFF.

V and J are TRBV18 and TRBJ1-2, with 7 positions matching TRBD1. Germline CDR1 and CDR2: KGHSH and LQKENI. V lost 4 bases and J lost 8; bases outside the gene matches: 7. The length of the CDR3 is 13 residues. Here the CDR3 reads CASSRQGGEGYTF. Written as DNA, the CDR3 is TGTGCCAGCTCACGACAGGGCGGAGAGGGCTACACCTTC. The full variable domain, completed using reference TRBV18 and TRBJ1-2, is NAGVMQNPRHLVRRRGQEARLRCSPMKGHSHVYWYRQLPEEGLKFMVYLQKENIIDESGMPKERFSAEFPKEGPSILRIQQVVRGDSAAYFCASSRQGGEGYTFGSGTRLTVV.

CDR3 nucleotide sequence: TGTGCCAGTAGTGATTACGGGACAGGGAACACTGAAGCTTTCTTT. This encodes CASSDYGTGNTEAFF. The V call is TRBV19, the J call TRBJ1-1, with 8 nucleotides matching TRBD1. The CDR3 totals 15 residues. The V and J ends lost 5 bases and 1 base, in that order; junction bases with no gene match: 6. Germline V gene lookup returns CDR1 LNHDA and CDR2 SQIVND (reference sequence).

The chain uses TRBV7-6 and TRBJ2-4, with 7 bases fitting TRBD2. This CDR3 spans 15 amino acids. After removal of 1 base from V and 6 bases from J, the junction contained 6 bases not matched to a gene. The germline gives CDR1 SGHVS, CDR2 FNYEAQ. The chain's CDR3 is CASSLGLGRGNIQYF. The CDR3 DNA sequence: TGTGCCAGCAGCTTAGGTCTGGGGAGGGGAAACATTCAGTACTTC.

The chain recombines TRBV29-1 with TRBJ1-5; perhaps TRBD1 as D (5 bases). The germline CDR1 and CDR2 sequences are SQVTM and ANQGSEA. Trimming shortened V by 6 bases and J by 5 bases, and 11 bases separated the two germline ends. This CDR3 has 12 amino acids. The DNA for the CDR3 is TGCAGCGTGGGCATAGGGGATCAGCCCCAGCATTTT. Its protein is CSVGIGDQPQHF.

The chain carries TRBV5-6 and TRBJ1-3; 8 nucleotides align to TRBD1. Trimming cost V 1 base and J 3 bases; bases outside gene matches: 3. The germline CDR1 and CDR2 sequences are SGHDT and YYEEEE. CDR3 length: 15 amino acids. In DNA, the CDR3 is TGTGCCAGCAGCTTGTGGACAGGGCGTGGAAACACCATATATTTT. Its translation: CASSLWTGRGNTIYF.

J is TRBJ2-1 and V is TRBV18; D is unclear. The CDR3 is made up of 15 amino acids. Germline V lookup: CDR1 KGHSH, CDR2 LQKENI. The germline V and J ends were trimmed by 1 base and 0 bases, with 7 bases remaining between them. The CDR3 DNA reads TGTGCCAGCTCACCACGGCAAAGCTCCTACAATGAGCAGTTCTTC. Its protein product is CASSPRQSSYNEQFF. The variable domain in full, with the rest retrieved from reference TRBV18 and TRBJ2-1, is NAGVMQNPRHLVRRRGQEARLRCSPMKGHSHVYWYRQLPEEGLKFMVYLQKENIIDESGMPKERFSAEFPKEGPSILRIQQVVRGDSAAYFCASSPRQSSYNEQFFGPGTRLTVL.

The chain combines TRBV2 with TRBJ1-1; possible D gene TRBD1, 5 bases. Germline lookup yields CDR1 SNHLY and CDR2 FYNNEI. Trimming pared 6 bases from V and 0 bases from J, leaving 20 bases between. This CDR3 contains 17 residues. The CDR3 DNA reads TGTGCCAGCAGAAGGGGCAGGGATCCCCTCATGAACACTGAAGCTTTCTTT. Translation: CASRRGRDPLMNTEAFF.